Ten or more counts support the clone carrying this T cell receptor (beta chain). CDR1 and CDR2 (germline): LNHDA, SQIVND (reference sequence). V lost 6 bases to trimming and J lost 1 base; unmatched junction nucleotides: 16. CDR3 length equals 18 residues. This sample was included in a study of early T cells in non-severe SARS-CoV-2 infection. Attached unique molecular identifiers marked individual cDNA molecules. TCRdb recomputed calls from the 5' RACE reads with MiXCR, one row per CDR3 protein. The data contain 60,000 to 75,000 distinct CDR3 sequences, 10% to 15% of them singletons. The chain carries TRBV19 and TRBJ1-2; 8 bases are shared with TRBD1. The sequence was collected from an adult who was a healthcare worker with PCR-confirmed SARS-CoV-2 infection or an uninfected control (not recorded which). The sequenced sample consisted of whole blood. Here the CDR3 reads CASRTRGQEHKLNYGYTF. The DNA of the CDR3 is TGTGCCAGTAGGACCAGGGGGCAGGAGCATAAACTTAACTATGGCTACACCTTC. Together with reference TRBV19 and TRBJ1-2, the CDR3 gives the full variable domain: DGGITQSPKYLFRKEGQNVTLSCEQNLNHDAMYWYRQDPGQGLRLIYYSQIVNDFQKGDIAEGYSVSREKKESFPLTVTSAQKNPTAFYLCASRTRGQEHKLNYGYTFGSGTRLTVV.